A single sample is the source of the 10 T cell receptor beta chains below, sequenced in a study of HIV-infected patients and healthy controls. Antiretroviral therapy had run roughly three months, about 14 weeks, before follow-up blood collection. The repertoire came from unfractionated whole blood and reflected all unsorted peripheral T cells. Reverse transcription used 500 to 550 ng RNA and constant-region primers for alpha and beta. Separate chain-specific third strand synthesis with multiplexing indices produced the alpha and beta libraries. TCRdb recomputed calls from the 5' RACE reads with MiXCR, one row per CDR3 protein. The table includes about 4,600 distinct CDR3 sequences, around 5.5% detected once. The source was blood, collected during antiretroviral therapy. These receptors were collected from an adult with HIV infection.

The table lists this clonotype with many counts. V gene TRBV28 combines with J gene TRBJ2-1, with 7 bases fitting TRBD1. CDR3 size: 12 residues. The germline V gene encodes CDR1 MDHEN and CDR2 SYDVKM. V was pared by 11 bases and J by 9 bases, with 10 bases of the junction left unmatched. CDR3 bases: TGTGCCGCTGCAACAGGGGTGATTGAGCAGTTCTTC. Amino acids: CAAATGVIEQFF.

This clonotype was seen a handful of times. The chain uses TRBV4-2 and TRBJ2-1; 8 bases align to TRBD2. The CDR3 has 12 residues. In germline, CDR1 is LGHNA, CDR2 YNFKEQ. Trimming took 5 bases from V and 10 from J; bases not matched to a gene: 4. CDR3 nucleotide sequence: TGTGCCAGCAGCTGGACTAGCAAGGAGCAGTTCTTC. As protein: CASSWTSKEQFF.

In its sample, this clonotype ranks as medium-sized (0.01 to 0.1%). The chain recombines TRBV6-5 with TRBJ2-7, with TRBD1 matching 11 bases. CDR3 size: 16 residues. Germline V gene data show CDR1 as MNHEY and CDR2 as SVGAGI. J was trimmed by 0 bases and V by 5 bases; bases with no gene match: 6. The CDR3 reads CASSPDGTGGSYEQYF. The CDR3 nucleotides read TGTGCCAGCAGTCCAGACGGGACAGGGGGCTCCTACGAGCAGTACTTC.

The table lists this clonotype with many counts. The V and J genes are TRBV28 and TRBJ1-5, with D perhaps matching TRBD1 (5 bases). V was cut by 3 bases and J by 1 base, with 16 bases left in between. This CDR3 contains 17 residues. Germline loops: CDR1 MDHEN, CDR2 SYDVKM. CDR3 coding DNA: TGTGCCAGCAGTTTTACTTCCACTCGACAGAGCAATCAGCCCCAGCATTTT. Translated, it gives CASSFTSTRQSNQPQHF.

Judged by abundance, this clonotype is medium-sized (0.01 to 0.1%). This chain links TRBV9 with TRBJ2-5; D tentatively reads TRBD1 or TRBD2 (5 bases each). Germline V gene sequence: CDR1 SGDLS, CDR2 YYNGEE. Trimming removed 3 bases from V and 5 bases from J, with 14 bases in between. The CDR3 extends over 14 amino acids. Here the CDR3 DNA reads TGTGCCAGCAGCGGAGGGGTTCAGGGTGAGACCCAGTACTTC. This encodes CASSGGVQGETQYF.

This clonotype is medium-sized in the sample. The gene calls are TRBV7-2 and TRBJ2-3; D is possibly TRBD2 (6 bases). The ends were cut back, 5 bases at V and 3 bases at J, with 15 bases in the middle. The CDR3 has 15 residues. The V gene's germline CDR1 is SGHTA and CDR2 FQGNSA. The CDR3 region is CASSPDSGGTDTQYF. The CDR3 DNA sequence: TGTGCCAGCAGCCCGGACTCCGGGGGAACAGATACGCAGTATTTT.

This clonotype was counted at least ten times. The chain recombines TRBV6-5 with TRBJ1-1, with D uncertain. V was shortened by 8 bases and J by 1 base, with 8 bases between the two germline ends. Germline loops: CDR1 MNHEY, CDR2 SVGAGI. CDR3 length: 12 residues. The CDR3 DNA reads TGTGCCAGCCGGTCCGGGAACACTGAAGCTTTCTTT. Its translation is CASRSGNTEAFF.

By share of the sample, this clonotype is medium-sized (0.01 to 0.1%). The chain is built from TRBV9 and TRBJ2-1; D is tentatively TRBD1 or TRBD2 (6 bases each). This CDR3 is built from 12 residues. Trimming cost V 4 bases and J 11 bases, with 13 bases left between them. Germline CDR1 reads SGDLS; CDR2 reads YYNGEE. The CDR3 reads CASSPGDFKQFF. The DNA for the CDR3 is TGTGCCAGCAGCCCAGGGGACTTCAAGCAGTTCTTC.

Many counts were recorded for this clonotype. The V and J genes are TRBV30 and TRBJ1-6; 7 bases match TRBD1. CDR3 length equals 15 residues. Germline CDR1 GTSNPN, CDR2 SVGIG (reference sequence). V trimming: 2 bases; J trimming: 9 bases; junction bases outside the gene matches: 10. In nucleotides, the CDR3 is TGTGCCTGGAGTACGGGACAGTTTGATGGTTCACCCCTCCACTTT. Residues: CAWSTGQFDGSPLHF.

This clonotype is deemed medium-sized (0.01 to 0.1%). This chain links TRBV7-2 with TRBJ1-1; no definite D call. Trimming shortened V by 1 base and J by 4 bases, and 7 bases separated the two germline ends. CDR1 is SGHTA and CDR2 is FQGNSA in the germline V gene. The CDR3 sequence is 13 residues long. CDR3 protein: CASSLDKVTEAFF. CDR3 bases: TGTGCCAGCAGCTTAGATAAGGTCACTGAAGCTTTCTTT. The whole variable domain, filled in from reference TRBV7-2 and TRBJ1-1, reads GAGVSQSPSNKVTEKGKDVELRCDPISGHTALYWYRQSLGQGLEFLIYFQGNSAPDKSGLPSDRFSAERTGGSVSTLTIQRTQQEDSAVYLCASSLDKVTEAFFGQGTRLTVV.